The source of this TCR beta chain is a study of CD8 T cells in Susac syndrome. Study-wide points: The authors acknowledged that their TCR sequencing and HLA analysis involved a relatively small number of individuals.

This clonotype was detected only a few times. What it binds is not known. With random hexamers, roughly 0.45 to 1 ug RNA was reverse transcribed. MiXCR, run by TCRdb on the immunoSEQ multiplex PCR reads, gives a single entry per CDR3 protein. The data contain hundreds of thousands of distinct CDR3 sequences, 85% of them singletons. The sequenced sample consisted of CD8+ T cells from PBMCs. This TCR came from a human donor with multiple sclerosis.

The DNA for the CDR3 is TGCAGTGCTAGAGATGAGTTGAGTGCAACTAATGAAAAACTGTTTTTT. Encoded protein: CSARDELSATNEKLFF. V gene TRBV20-1 combines with J gene TRBJ1-4; D gene unclear. V lost 0 bases to trimming and J lost 0 bases, with 11 bases between them. The CDR3 has 16 amino acids. CDR1 is DFQATT and CDR2 is SNEGSKA in the germline V gene (reference sequence).